The 6 T cell receptor beta chains in this list originate from one sample, sequenced in a study of human T cells and chemical hapten exposure. A single record per CDR3 protein comes from TCRdb applying MiXCR to the RACE reads. Here the sample spans roughly 86,000 distinct CDR3 sequences, roughly a tenth being singletons. Time point denoted: patch test 1, 2 weeks after DPC sensitization. Treatment given: therapeutic diphenylcyclopropenone sensitization with weekly scalp DPC. The sequenced sample was whole blood, obtained in connection with sensitization to the hapten diphenylcyclopropenone (DPC). All receptors derive from a man aged 40-49 years with alopecia areata. Some clones in this sample may be carry-over from other donors' samples.

This clonotype was seen repeatedly, ten times or more. This rearrangement joins TRBV29-1 to TRBJ2-1; D ambiguous. Germline V lookup: CDR1 SQVTM, CDR2 ANQGSEA. The germline V and J ends were trimmed by 3 bases and 8 bases, with 2 bases remaining between them. This CDR3 is built from 9 residues. The CDR3 spells CSVDHEQFF. CDR3 sequence (DNA): TGCAGCGTTGATCATGAGCAGTTCTTC.

The genes are TRBV28 and TRBJ2-7, with a weak D call TRBD2 (7 bases). Germline loops: CDR1 MDHEN, CDR2 SYDVKM. V lost 6 bases to trimming and J lost 2 bases, with 26 bases between them. This CDR3 spans 18 amino acids. CDR3 coding DNA: TGTGCCAGCAGCGTCCAGGGGACCGGGAGGCCCCCCCCCTACGAGCAGTACTTC. Translated, it gives CASSVQGTGRPPPYEQYF.

This clonotype was counted only a few times. The V gene is TRBV19, the J gene TRBJ2-1; 8 nucleotides align to TRBD2. V trimming: 4 bases; J trimming: 4 bases; junction bases outside the gene matches: 6. CDR1 is LNHDA and CDR2 is SQIVND in the germline V gene (reference sequence). The CDR3 has 15 amino acids. CDR3 residues: CASSNEAGAYNEQFF. The CDR3, as DNA: TGTGCCAGTAGTAATGAAGCGGGAGCTTACAATGAGCAGTTCTTC.

The table lists this clonotype with many counts. Sequence at one end of the junction differs from germline and may be a read error. The V call is TRBV24-1, the J call TRBJ1-5, with 7 bases fitting TRBD1. This CDR3 has 11 amino acids. Per the germline V gene, CDR1 is KGHDR and CDR2 is SFDVKD. DNA of the CDR3: TGTGCCACCAGTTTAGGACAGGCTGTTTATTTT. Translation gives CATSLGQAVYF.

This clonotype was counted only a few times. This rearrangement joins TRBV10-3 to TRBJ2-7; D gene unclear. Looked up from germline, CDR1 is ENHRY and CDR2 is SYGVKD. The CDR3 is made up of 11 amino acids. Trimming pared 3 bases from V and 5 bases from J, leaving 5 bases between. The DNA of the CDR3 is TGTGCCATCAGTGAAGACCACGAGCAGTACGTC. Amino acid sequence: CAISEDHEQYV.

This clonotype has a handful of counts. The gene calls are TRBV18 and TRBJ2-7; 8 nucleotides agree with TRBD2. The CDR3 has 15 residues. V lost 5 bases and J lost 0; bases outside the gene matches: 6. CDR1 is KGHSH, CDR2 LQKENI, per germline. This CDR3 is CASSSGGGNSYEQYV. The CDR3 coding sequence is TGTGCCAGCTCATCAGGCGGGGGGAACTCCTACGAGCAGTACGTC.